This T cell receptor beta chain appears in the sequencing data of a study of graft-versus-host responses after intestinal transplantation. At the level of the study: Multivisceral, liver-intestinal, or isolated intestinal transplants were performed in recipients.

General observations from the study: High graft-versus-host to host-versus-graft T cell clonal ratios marked allografts of patients with graft-donor macrochimerism. Researchers found GvH clones in recipient marrow, and some showed up first in ileum or blood. Early HvG declines after transplant were associated with peak circulating GvH clone levels.

With regard to this clone: Its antigen remains unidentified.

The CDR3 consists of 15 residues. Trimming pared 4 bases from V and 9 bases from J, leaving 19 bases between. Germline CDR1 is SGHNT and CDR2 is YENEEA. Only in-frame clones appear in the TCRdb table, and some are missing; sequencing was by immunoSEQ multiplex PCR. The table includes 23,000 or so clones, approximately 93% detected once. The TCR was taken from a human patient who received an intestinal transplant, so some T cells may come from the graft donor. The source material was PBMCs, sampled 18 days after transplant. The chain recombines TRBV11-3 with TRBJ2-1, with D tentatively TRBD2 (5 bases). DNA for the CDR3: TGTGCCAGCAGCTCATACGAGGGATTCGTTGGTGAGCAGTTCTTC. It encodes CASSSYEGFVGEQFF.